These T cell receptor beta chains were read from a single sample in a study of identical twins. TCRdb re-analysed the 5' RACE reads in MiXCR, keeping a single row per CDR3 protein. This table has fewer than 900,000 distinct CDR3 sequences, around a sixth appearing once. The data also belong to a second study, concerning T cells expressing NK-cell markers.

The sample taken for sequencing was PBMCs. These receptors originate from a woman younger than 35 in good health. The CDR3 runs from the conserved cysteine through the conserved F or W. The D gene is left open where the match is weak. Clone size, where shown, is once, few, many, or a class for clones that have expanded.

few	TRBV20-1	.	TRBJ2-1	CSARDLYGTYNEQFF	TGCAGTGCTAGAGATCTCTACGGCACATACAATGAGCAGTTCTTC
.	TRBV6-5	.	TRBJ1-1	CASSGSAAEAFF	TGTGCCAGTTCAGGGTCTGCGGCTGAAGCTTTCTTT
few	TRBV6-5	TRBD1	TRBJ2-1	CASTNSQGAEFF	TGTGCCAGCACCAACTCACAGGGGGCCGAGTTCTTC
.	TRBV20-1	.	TRBJ2-1	CSARPGPYNEQFF	TGCAGTGCTAGGCCGGGACCGTACAATGAGCAGTTCTTC
.	TRBV7-9	TRBD1	TRBJ2-5	CASSPWDRETQYF	TGTGCCAGCAGCCCCTGGGACAGAGAGACCCAGTACTTC
.	TRBV20-1	.	TRBJ2-5	CSASTRLGTQYF	TGCAGTGCTTCTACTAGATTGGGGACCCAGTACTTC
.	TRBV20-1	.	TRBJ2-3	CSARELLGEDTQYF	TGCAGTGCTAGAGAGCTTCTGGGGGAGGATACGCAGTATTTT
.	TRBV12-3/TRBV12-4	.	TRBJ1-1	CASSLQLTNTEAFF	TGTGCCAGCAGTTTACAGCTTACGAACACTGAAGCTTTCTTT
.	TRBV20-1	TRBD2	TRBJ2-3	CSGGTSGSRTDTQYF	TGCAGTGGGGGGACTAGCGGGAGCCGCACAGATACGCAGTATTTT
few	TRBV20-1	.	TRBJ1-3	CSARLQTPESAGNTIYF	TGCAGTGCTCGATTGCAGACTCCCGAATCTGCTGGAAACACCATATATTTT
many	TRBV20-1	.	TRBJ2-1	CSARGGETALNEQFF	TGCAGTGCTAGGGGGGGAGAGACTGCGCTTAATGAGCAGTTCTTC
.	TRBV18	.	TRBJ1-1	CASSPLTGPDAKAFF	TGTGCCAGCTCACCGTTAACAGGGCCCGACGCGAAGGCTTTCTTT
few	TRBV20-1	.	TRBJ2-3	CSARVQGSPTDTQYF	TGCAGTGCTAGGGTTCAGGGGAGCCCTACAGATACGCAGTATTTT
.	TRBV9	.	TRBJ2-5	CASSLSGTSRPETQYF	TGTGCCAGCAGCCTTAGTGGTACGAGCCGACCAGAGACCCAGTACTTC
few	TRBV4-3	.	TRBJ1-2	CASSPGTAGLGTF	TGCGCCAGCAGCCCCGGGACGGCGGGATTAGGGACCTTC
.	TRBV5-6	.	TRBJ2-7	CASSLGQSPYEQYF	TGTGCCAGCAGCTTGGGGCAGTCCCCCTACGAGCAGTACTTC
.	TRBV6-2/TRBV6-3	TRBD2	TRBJ2-1	CASKIPSGRSHEQFF	TGTGCCAGCAAAATCCCTAGCGGGAGATCTCATGAGCAGTTCTTC
few	TRBV10-1	.	TRBJ2-3	CASSPIYTDTQYF	TGCGCCAGCAGTCCTATTTACACAGATACGCAGTATTTT